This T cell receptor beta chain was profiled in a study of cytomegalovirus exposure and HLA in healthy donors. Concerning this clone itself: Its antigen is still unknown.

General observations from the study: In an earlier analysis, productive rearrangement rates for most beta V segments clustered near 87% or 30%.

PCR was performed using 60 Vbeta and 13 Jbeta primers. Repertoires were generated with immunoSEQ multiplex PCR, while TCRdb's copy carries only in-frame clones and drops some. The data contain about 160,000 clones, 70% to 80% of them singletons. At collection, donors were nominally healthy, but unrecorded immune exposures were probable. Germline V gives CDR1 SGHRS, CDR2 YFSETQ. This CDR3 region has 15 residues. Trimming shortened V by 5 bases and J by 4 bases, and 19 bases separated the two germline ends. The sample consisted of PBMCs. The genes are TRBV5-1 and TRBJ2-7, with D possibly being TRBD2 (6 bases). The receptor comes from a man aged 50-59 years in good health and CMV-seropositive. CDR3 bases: TGCGCCAGCAGGTATTGGAGGAGGGACGGATACGAGCAGTACTTC. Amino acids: CASRYWRRDGYEQYF.